This is a list of T cell receptor beta chains from one sample in a study of cytomegalovirus exposure and HLA in healthy donors. Sequencing was performed with immunoSEQ multiplex PCR; in TCRdb, only in-frame clones are kept and a portion is missing. The sample includes approximately 110,000 clones, 70% to 80% seen only once; the top ten take roughly 4.9%. Material: PBMCs. These receptors all stem from a female donor in good health and CMV-seropositive. CDR3s include the opening cysteine and the closing phenylalanine or tryptophan. Fields, in order: CDR3 length, clone size, V gene, J gene, D gene, CDR3 DNA, CDR3 protein. D genes are given only for firm matches. The size field is filled for only some rows; it gives once, few, many or a size class.

cdr3_length: 12
clone_size: few
v_call: TRBV6-6
j_call: TRBJ2-7
d_call: TRBD1
cdr3_nt: TGTGCCAGCGGGACAGGAGCCTACGAGCAGTACTTC
cdr3_aa: CASGTGAYEQYF

cdr3_length: 15
clone_size: -
v_call: TRBV28
j_call: TRBJ2-7
d_call: TRBD1
cdr3_nt: TGTGCCAGCAGTTTATTGGGGACAGGGGGCTACGAGCAGTACTTC
cdr3_aa: CASSLLGTGGYEQYF

cdr3_length: 11
clone_size: once
v_call: TRBV6-5
j_call: TRBJ1-1
d_call: -
cdr3_nt: TGTGCCAGCAGAAACGGGGGAAGCTTGTTCTTT
cdr3_aa: CASRNGGSLFF

cdr3_length: 13
clone_size: -
v_call: TRBV29-1
j_call: TRBJ1-1
d_call: -
cdr3_nt: TGCAGCGTTGTTGGTCTAGGTGACACTGAAGCTTTCTTT
cdr3_aa: CSVVGLGDTEAFF

cdr3_length: 12
clone_size: -
v_call: TRBV5-5
j_call: TRBJ2-2
d_call: -
cdr3_nt: TGTGCCAGCAGGAAGTCGGAGGGGGAGCTGTTTTTT
cdr3_aa: CASRKSEGELFF

cdr3_length: 15
clone_size: -
v_call: TRBV29-1
j_call: TRBJ1-2
d_call: TRBD1
cdr3_nt: TGCAGCGTGCTGACCGGACAGGGCGCTAACTATGGCTACACCTTC
cdr3_aa: CSVLTGQGANYGYTF

cdr3_length: 13
clone_size: -
v_call: TRBV28
j_call: TRBJ1-5
d_call: TRBD1
cdr3_nt: TGTGCCAGCAGCTTACAGGGGAATCAGCCCCAGCATTTT
cdr3_aa: CASSLQGNQPQHF

cdr3_length: 19
clone_size: once
v_call: TRBV12-5
j_call: TRBJ2-1
d_call: TRBD2
cdr3_nt: TGTGCTAGTGGCCCCCCGGGGCCAATAGCGGGAGTTACCTACAATGAGCAGTTCTTC
cdr3_aa: CASGPPGPIAGVTYNEQFF

cdr3_length: 15
clone_size: -
v_call: TRBV7-3
j_call: TRBJ2-7
d_call: TRBD1
cdr3_nt: TGTGCCAGCAGCCCCCAAGGACAGGGGACCTACGAGCAGTACTTC
cdr3_aa: CASSPQGQGTYEQYF

cdr3_length: 16
clone_size: -
v_call: TRBV5-4
j_call: TRBJ2-3
d_call: -
cdr3_nt: TGTGCCAGCAGCTTGGGTTTGCACAGAGACACAGATACGCAGTATTTT
cdr3_aa: CASSLGLHRDTDTQYF

cdr3_length: 14
clone_size: -
v_call: TRBV28
j_call: TRBJ2-7
d_call: TRBD2
cdr3_nt: TGTGCCAGCAGTACGTCTAGCGGAGCCTACGAGCAGTACTTC
cdr3_aa: CASSTSSGAYEQYF

cdr3_length: 15
clone_size: -
v_call: TRBV28
j_call: TRBJ1-2
d_call: -
cdr3_nt: TGTGCCAGCAGGGAAACGGGGGGGTCGACCTATGGCTACACCTTC
cdr3_aa: CASRETGGSTYGYTF

cdr3_length: 13
clone_size: -
v_call: TRBV7-2
j_call: TRBJ1-1
d_call: -
cdr3_nt: TGTGCCAGCAGCTTACCCATGAACACTGAAGCTTTCTTT
cdr3_aa: CASSLPMNTEAFF

cdr3_length: 13
clone_size: -
v_call: TRBV6-5
j_call: TRBJ1-1
d_call: -
cdr3_nt: TGTGCCAGCAGCATAGACAGCTTGCGAGAAGCTTTCTTT
cdr3_aa: CASSIDSLREAFF

cdr3_length: 11
clone_size: -
v_call: TRBV10-3
j_call: TRBJ2-7
d_call: -
cdr3_nt: TGTGCCATCAGGCAGGGCGACGAGCAGTACTTC
cdr3_aa: CAIRQGDEQYF

cdr3_length: 16
clone_size: -
v_call: TRBV28
j_call: TRBJ1-2
d_call: TRBD1
cdr3_nt: TGTGCCAGCAGACTACCACAGGGGGCGCCGGGCTATGGCTACACCTTC
cdr3_aa: CASRLPQGAPGYGYTF

cdr3_length: 13
clone_size: few
v_call: TRBV4-1
j_call: TRBJ2-7
d_call: TRBD2
cdr3_nt: TGCGCCAGCCGGGCTAGCGGGTCCAACGAGCAGTACTTC
cdr3_aa: CASRASGSNEQYF

cdr3_length: 16
clone_size: -
v_call: TRBV5-1
j_call: TRBJ1-3
d_call: -
cdr3_nt: TGCGCCAGCAGCCCCACAGGGATGGTTTCTGGAAACACCATATATTTT
cdr3_aa: CASSPTGMVSGNTIYF

cdr3_length: 11
clone_size: -
v_call: TRBV14
j_call: TRBJ2-5
d_call: -
cdr3_nt: TGTGCCAGCAGCCAAGCAGGGACCCAGTACTTC
cdr3_aa: CASSQAGTQYF

cdr3_length: 12
clone_size: -
v_call: TRBV7-9
j_call: TRBJ2-1
d_call: -
cdr3_nt: TGTGCCAGCAGCCGAAACAGCGGGGAGCAGTTCTTC
cdr3_aa: CASSRNSGEQFF

cdr3_length: 15
clone_size: -
v_call: TRBV21-1
j_call: TRBJ2-7
d_call: -
cdr3_nt: TGTGCCAGCAGAACCGGGACAGTTGGTACCTACGAGCAGTACTTC
cdr3_aa: CASRTGTVGTYEQYF

cdr3_length: 17
clone_size: -
v_call: TRBV5-1
j_call: TRBJ2-3
d_call: TRBD2
cdr3_nt: TGCGCCAGCAGCTTGGAGGCTAGCGGGAGTGTAACAGATACGCAGTATTTT
cdr3_aa: CASSLEASGSVTDTQYF

cdr3_length: 15
clone_size: few
v_call: TRBV7-6
j_call: TRBJ2-2
d_call: -
cdr3_nt: TGTGCCAGCAGCTTATCCGAGCTGAACACCGGGGAGCTGTTTTTT
cdr3_aa: CASSLSELNTGELFF

cdr3_length: 13
clone_size: -
v_call: TRBV6-1
j_call: TRBJ1-1
d_call: -
cdr3_nt: TGTGCCAGCAGCCTAACTGGGAACACTGAAGCTTTCTTT
cdr3_aa: CASSLTGNTEAFF

cdr3_length: 15
clone_size: -
v_call: TRBV5-1
j_call: TRBJ1-4
d_call: TRBD1
cdr3_nt: TGCGCCAGCAGACCCCAGGGGGCAACTAATGAAAAACTGTTTTTT
cdr3_aa: CASRPQGATNEKLFF

cdr3_length: 15
clone_size: -
v_call: TRBV29-1
j_call: TRBJ2-3
d_call: TRBD2
cdr3_nt: TGCAGCGTTTTCTCTAGCGGGAGGGACACAGATACGCAGTATTTT
cdr3_aa: CSVFSSGRDTDTQYF

cdr3_length: 15
clone_size: -
v_call: TRBV19
j_call: TRBJ2-1
d_call: TRBD2
cdr3_nt: TGTGCCAGTAGTACCTTAGCGGGAGCGGATAATGAGCAGTTCTTC
cdr3_aa: CASSTLAGADNEQFF